The next 21 T cell receptor beta chains were all read from a single sample in a study of blood T cell repertoires in COVID-19. Sequenced by immunoSEQ multiplex PCR; TCRdb stores in-frame clones only, minus some. The data hold under 350,000 clones, with approximately 85% observed a single time. The sequenced sample was peripheral blood. The receptor source for this set is a human donor in a cohort sampled during active COVID-19.

V is TRBV7-6 and J is TRBJ2-3, with TRBD2 as a possible D gene (5 bases). The CDR3 contains 14 residues. Germline CDR1 SGHVS, CDR2 FNYEAQ. V was trimmed by 6 bases and J by 0 bases, leaving 10 bases between them. The CDR3 is CASSITRSTDTQYF. The CDR3 DNA reads TGTGCCAGCAGTATTACTAGGAGCACAGATACGCAGTATTTT.

This clone has a handful of counts. The V call is TRBV6-6, the J call TRBJ2-7; tentatively, D is TRBD2 (6 bases). Germline lookup yields CDR1 MNHNY and CDR2 SVGAGI (reference sequence). CDR3 size: 10 residues. The V end was cut by 8 bases, the J end by 7 bases, with 9 bases between. CDR3 in amino acids: CASGGDEQYF. The DNA of the CDR3 is TGTGCCAGCGGCGGGGATGAGCAGTACTTC.

This sequence joins TRBV15 and TRBJ2-2, with D maybe TRBD2 (6 bases). Trimming took off 5 bases at V and 4 bases at J, with 17 bases between the two ends. CDR3 length: 16 residues. Germline CDR1 reads LNHNV; CDR2 reads YYDKDF (reference sequence). This chain's CDR3 is CATSSSRGRSTGELFF. CDR3 nucleotide sequence: TGTGCCACCAGCTCTAGCCGGGGGAGAAGCACCGGGGAGCTGTTTTTT.

V and J are TRBV7-2 and TRBJ2-6; the D gene is possibly TRBD2 (5 bases). This CDR3 comprises 17 residues. V lost 2 bases and J 0 bases, leaving 11 bases between the germline ends. Germline V gene sequence: CDR1 SGHTA, CDR2 FQGNSA. The CDR3 region has the DNA TGTGCCAGCAGCTTACGGGGTACAGTCTCTGGGGCCAACGTCCTGACTTTC. Protein product: CASSLRGTVSGANVLTF.

The J gene is TRBJ2-3, the V gene TRBV4-3; 9 nucleotides match TRBD1. The CDR3 runs to 18 residues. CDR1 and CDR2 from the germline V gene are LGHNA and YSLEER. J lost 5 bases, V lost 1 base, and 13 bases had no gene match. Here the CDR3 reads CASSQATNRDRVRDTQYF. The DNA for the CDR3 is TGCGCCAGCAGCCAAGCCACAAACCGGGACAGGGTAAGAGATACGCAGTATTTT.

This clone came up once. The rearrangement uses TRBV29-1 and TRBJ1-2; 9 bases map to TRBD1. This CDR3 has 13 amino acids. The V and J ends lost 6 bases and 6 bases, in that order; junction bases with no gene match: 8. Germline V lookup: CDR1 SQVTM, CDR2 ANQGSEA. This chain's CDR3 is CSVAQGQGDGYTF. The DNA for the CDR3 is TGCAGCGTCGCCCAGGGACAGGGCGATGGCTACACCTTC.

The J gene is TRBJ2-1, the V gene TRBV4-1, with 8 bases aligning to TRBD2. This CDR3 comprises 16 residues. Germline V gives CDR1 MGHRA, CDR2 YSYEKL. With 0 bases clipped from V and 2 bases from J, the junction kept 3 bases outside the gene matches. The CDR3 DNA is TGCGCCAGCAGCCAAGATACTAGCGGAACCTACAATGAGCAGTTCTTC. Protein sequence: CASSQDTSGTYNEQFF.

The chain combines TRBV7-9 with TRBJ1-2; D not certain. V was cut by 4 bases and J by 7 bases, with 19 bases left in between. Germline V lookup: CDR1 SEHNR, CDR2 FQNEAQ (reference sequence). CDR3 length equals 15 residues. The CDR3 bases are TGTGCCAGCAGCTCCGGACTGACCTTTTCCGGTGGCTACACCTTC. Its protein product is CASSSGLTFSGGYTF.

This clone came up a few times. The J gene is TRBJ1-6, the V gene TRBV28; D uncertain. Germline V gives CDR1 MDHEN, CDR2 SYDVKM. The CDR3 length is 15 residues. Trimming removed 7 bases from V and 6 bases from J, with 16 bases in between. CDR3 loop: CASTPPGSRNSPLHF. CDR3 bases: TGTGCCAGCACCCCCCCGGGATCTCGTAATTCACCCCTCCACTTT.

CDR3 DNA: TGCGCCAGCAGTGATGGCGGGAGCGGCACCGGGGAGCTGTTTTTT. Amino acids: CASSDGGSGTGELFF. V usage is TRBV10-1 and J usage is TRBJ2-2, with 7 bases fitting TRBD2. The V and J ends lost 3 bases and 4 bases, in that order; junction bases with no gene match: 5. CDR1 is WNHNN, CDR2 SYGVQD, per germline (reference sequence). This CDR3 has 15 amino acids.

This chain uses TRBV7-9 with TRBJ1-3; 7 bases align to TRBD1. J gave up 4 bases and V 5 bases, and 5 bases lay outside the gene matches. The CDR3 is made up of 14 amino acids. Germline values: CDR1 SEHNR, CDR2 FQNEAQ (reference sequence). The CDR3 DNA follows: TGTGCCAGCAGCGCCGGACAGGCCGGAAACACCATATATTTT. Translated: CASSAGQAGNTIYF.

The chain couples TRBV28 to TRBJ2-7; 10 nucleotides match TRBD2. Per germline, CDR1 MDHEN and CDR2 SYDVKM. The CDR3 contains 18 residues. Losses at the gene ends were 4 bases for V and 4 bases for J; bases not matched to a gene: 16. The CDR3 sequence: CASSSSGIRGTSVYEQYF. In nucleotides, the CDR3 is TGTGCCAGCAGTTCCTCCGGGATTCGGGGGACTAGCGTTTACGAGCAGTACTTC. Supplemented by reference TRBV28 and TRBJ2-7, the full variable domain reads DVKVTQSSRYLVKRTGEKVFLECVQDMDHENMFWYRQDPGLGLRLIYFSYDVKMKEKGDIPEGYSVSREKKERFSLILESASTNQTSMYLCASSSSGIRGTSVYEQYFGPGTRLTVT.

The chain carries TRBV6-5 and TRBJ1-1; TRBD1 matches 9 bases. J was trimmed by 4 bases and V by 5 bases; bases with no gene match: 8. The CDR3 sequence is 15 residues long. Germline loops: CDR1 MNHEY, CDR2 SVGAGI. The CDR3 here is CASSHDRGFTTEAFF. The CDR3 nucleotides read TGTGCCAGCAGTCACGACAGGGGGTTCACCACTGAAGCTTTCTTT.

Comments on this clone: Other DNA sequences in this sample translate to the same CDR3. The chain combines TRBV18 with TRBJ2-3, with D unresolved. The V end lost 4 bases, the J end lost 0 bases, and 5 bases lay between the germline ends. Germline assignment: CDR1 KGHSH and CDR2 LQKENI. CDR3 size: 13 residues. In DNA, the CDR3 is TGTGCCAGCTCACTCACTAGCACAGATACGCAGTATTTT. Translated: CASSLTSTDTQYF.

This clone has more than one count but fewer than ten. The chain has TRBV11-2 and TRBJ2-5; D call uncertain. Germline values: CDR1 SGHAT, CDR2 FQNNGV. The CDR3 has 16 amino acids. Trimming pared 3 bases from V and 3 bases from J, leaving 17 bases between. This CDR3 reads CASSFLLGTAKETQYF. CDR3 DNA: TGTGCCAGCAGCTTCCTACTGGGTACAGCAAAAGAGACCCAGTACTTC. Drawing the rest from reference TRBV11-2 and TRBJ2-5, the complete variable domain is EAGVAQSPRYKIIEKRQSVAFWCNPISGHATLYWYQQILGQGPKLLIQFQNNGVVDDSQLPKDRFSAERLKGVDSTLKIQPAKLEDSAVYLCASSFLLGTAKETQYFGPGTRLLVL.

The chain recombines TRBV4-1 with TRBJ1-1, with TRBD1 as a possible D gene (5 bases). The CDR3 runs 15 residues. The germline CDR1 and CDR2 sequences are MGHRA and YSYEKL. Trimming pared 1 base from V and 2 bases from J, leaving 11 bases between. CDR3 nucleotide sequence: TGCGCCAGCAGCCAAGGGGGGGTCCTAAACACTGAAGCTTTCTTT. This codes for CASSQGGVLNTEAFF.

J is TRBJ1-1 and V is TRBV19; perhaps TRBD1 as D (5 bases). CDR3 size: 17 residues. Germline loops: CDR1 LNHDA, CDR2 SQIVND (reference sequence). With 1 base removed from V and 1 base from J, the gap between germline ends came to 16 bases. The CDR3 nucleotides are TGTGCCAGTAGTATAGGGGGGGGGAGGACGCCGAACACTGAAGCTTTCTTT. Encoded protein: CASSIGGGRTPNTEAFF. The full variable domain, its missing parts supplied by reference TRBV19 and TRBJ1-1, is DGGITQSPKYLFRKEGQNVTLSCEQNLNHDAMYWYRQDPGQGLRLIYYSQIVNDFQKGDIAEGYSVSREKKESFPLTVTSAQKNPTAFYLCASSIGGGRTPNTEAFFGQGTRLTVV.

This clone came up a few times. The V and J genes are TRBV12-3 or TRBV12-4 and TRBJ2-5; D gene unclear. The CDR3 length is 11 residues. Trimming left V 4 bases short and J 5 bases short, with 5 bases between. CDR3 DNA: TGTGCCAGCAGTTCCGGGGAGACCCAGTACTTC. Its protein is CASSSGETQYF.

This clone came up once. The V gene is TRBV5-1, the J gene TRBJ1-1; the match to TRBD1 covers 9 bases. CDR1 is SGHRS and CDR2 is YFSETQ in the germline V gene. CDR3 length: 15 residues. After removal of 2 bases from V and 5 bases from J, the junction contained 7 bases not matched to a gene. The CDR3 region has the DNA TGCGCCAGCAGCTTACACTGGGACAGGGTAACTGAAGCTTTCTTT. It yields the protein CASSLHWDRVTEAFF.

The chain has TRBV9 and TRBJ2-5; no definite D call. Germline V CDR1 and CDR2: SGDLS, YYNGEE. The CDR3 length is 14 residues. Trimming stripped 0 bases from V and 2 bases from J, with 8 bases between. CDR3 amino acids: CASSVAPQQETQYF. CDR3 nucleotide sequence: TGTGCCAGCAGCGTAGCTCCACAGCAAGAGACCCAGTACTTC.

The V call is TRBV7-9, the J call TRBJ2-1; TRBD1 aligns across 9 bases. Germline V gene sequence: CDR1 SEHNR, CDR2 FQNEAQ (reference sequence). Trimming at V came to 6 bases and at J to 6 bases, leaving 9 bases not matched to a gene. The CDR3 is 15 amino acids. The CDR3 loop is CASRSTGGAGNEQFF. The CDR3 nucleotides read TGTGCCAGCAGGTCTACAGGGGGCGCGGGCAATGAGCAGTTCTTC.